The 31 T cell receptor beta chains listed next were all sequenced from one sample in a study of blood T cell repertoires in COVID-19. Sequencing used immunoSEQ multiplex PCR; TCRdb keeps in-frame clones, though not all of them. The sample carries tens of thousands of clones, 86% recorded once. The sample consisted of peripheral blood. These receptors all stem from a man aged 25 to 45 with acute or convalescent COVID-19.

The V and J genes are TRBV19 and TRBJ1-6; D gene ambiguous. The CDR3 runs to 12 residues. Germline loops: CDR1 LNHDA, CDR2 SQIVND (reference sequence). V gave up 2 bases and J gave up 10 bases, with 6 bases separating them. CDR3 region: CASSITGSPLHF. CDR3 nucleotides: TGTGCCAGTAGTATAACGGGGTCACCCCTCCACTTT.

The rearrangement joins TRBV2 to TRBJ2-2; 8 nucleotides agree with TRBD1. Germline loops: CDR1 SNHLY, CDR2 FYNNEI. The CDR3 is 13 residues long. With 6 bases clipped from V and 6 bases from J, the junction kept 3 bases outside the gene matches. CDR3 amino acids: CASRLTGAGELFF. For the CDR3, the DNA is TGTGCCAGCAGGTTGACAGGGGCCGGGGAGCTGTTTTTT.

The gene calls are TRBV7-2 and TRBJ2-2, with 8 bases aligning to TRBD2. This CDR3 is built from 15 residues. V dropped 4 bases and J dropped 4; count of bases not matched to a gene: 5. Germline lookup yields CDR1 SGHTA and CDR2 FQGNSA. The CDR3 sequence: CASSSGGAGTGELFF. The CDR3 nucleotides are TGTGCCAGCAGCTCCGGGGGGGCTGGCACCGGGGAGCTGTTTTTT. The variable domain in full, completed from reference TRBV7-2 and TRBJ2-2, reads GAGVSQSPSNKVTEKGKDVELRCDPISGHTALYWYRQSLGQGLEFLIYFQGNSAPDKSGLPSDRFSAERTGGSVSTLTIQRTQQEDSAVYLCASSSGGAGTGELFFGEGSRLTVL.

This chain joins TRBV3-1 (or the pseudogene TRBV3-2) and TRBJ1-5; 8 positions agree with TRBD1. V shed 3 bases, J shed 5 bases, and the junction held 6 bases outside the gene matches. Germline CDR1 reads LGHDT; CDR2 reads YNNKEL (reference sequence). This CDR3 spans 15 amino acids. In nucleotides, the CDR3 is TGTGCCAGCAGCCAGAGGACAGGGCGGGATCAGCCCCAGCATTTT. It specifies CASSQRTGRDQPQHF.

The chain couples TRBV6-6 to TRBJ2-7; 7 bases are shared with TRBD1. The germline CDR1 and CDR2 sequences are MNHNY and SVGAGI (reference sequence). V was clipped by 2 bases and J by 6 bases; unmatched bases: 7. CDR3 size: 14 residues. CDR3 sequence reads: CASSYKGAFTEQYF. In DNA, the CDR3 is TGTGCCAGCAGTTACAAGGGGGCCTTCACCGAGCAGTACTTC.

The rearrangement links TRBV29-1 to TRBJ2-3; 9 bases align to TRBD1. Germline CDR1 is SQVTM and CDR2 is ANQGSEA. The CDR3 runs to 14 residues. The V and J ends lost 7 bases and 1 base, in that order; junction bases with no gene match: 6. CDR3 region: CSEKTGGRTDTQYF. CDR3 in DNA: TGCAGCGAGAAGACAGGGGGACGCACAGATACGCAGTATTTT.

The chain links TRBV30 to TRBJ2-7; a possible D gene is TRBD2 (6 bases). V lost 2 bases and J lost 4, with 15 bases in between. The CDR3 runs to 14 residues. The germline V gene encodes CDR1 GTSNPN and CDR2 SVGIG (reference sequence). CDR3 region: CAWSPTSPLYEQYF. CDR3 nucleotide sequence: TGTGCCTGGAGTCCGACTAGTCCTCTATACGAGCAGTACTTC.

The V call is TRBV7-9, the J call TRBJ2-3, with TRBD1 matching 9 bases. The CDR3 runs 16 residues. Germline V lookup: CDR1 SEHNR, CDR2 FQNEAQ (reference sequence). V dropped 5 bases and J dropped 0; count of bases not matched to a gene: 6. The CDR3 spells CASSQTGGISTDTQYF. The CDR3 nucleotides are TGTGCCAGCAGCCAGACAGGGGGAATTAGCACAGATACGCAGTATTTT.

This clone was seen a single time. V is TRBV9 and J is TRBJ1-2, with TRBD1 identical over 7 bases. This CDR3 region has 15 residues. Germline loops: CDR1 SGDLS, CDR2 YYNGEE. V gave up 4 bases and J gave up 5 bases; unmatched junction bases: 11. DNA for the CDR3: TGTGCCAGCAGCCCAATCCGCCCGGGACAGTATGGCTACACCTTC. Translated, it gives CASSPIRPGQYGYTF.

The genes are TRBV6-4 and TRBJ2-1; a possible D gene is TRBD2 (5 bases). V was cut by 2 bases and J by 4 bases, with 12 bases left in between. The CDR3 extends over 15 amino acids. Germline V CDR1 and CDR2: MRHNA, SNTAGT. The CDR3 reads CASSDQPGGYNEQFF. The DNA for the CDR3 is TGTGCCAGCAGTGACCAACCAGGCGGGTACAATGAGCAGTTCTTC.

The rearrangement links TRBV7-9 to TRBJ1-2, with a possible D match to TRBD1 (5 bases). Trimming left V 3 bases short and J 8 bases short, with 13 bases between. Germline V CDR1 and CDR2: SEHNR, FQNEAQ (reference sequence). The CDR3 covers 13 residues. CDR3: CASSFDSLWGYTF. DNA of the CDR3: TGTGCCAGCAGCTTTGACAGTCTCTGGGGCTACACCTTC.

The V call is TRBV5-6, the J call TRBJ2-3; 12 bases map to TRBD2. Germline-derived CDR1 and CDR2 are SGHDT and YYEEEE. CDR3 length: 17 residues. Trimming removed 4 bases from V and 3 bases from J; junction bases left unmatched: 9. The CDR3 here is CASSEVLAGGRTDTQYF. For the CDR3, the DNA is TGTGCCAGCAGCGAAGTTCTAGCGGGAGGGCGTACAGATACGCAGTATTTT.

CDR3 DNA: TGTGCCAGCAGCTCAGGACAGGGTTGGGGCACAGATACGCAGTATTTT. Encoded protein: CASSSGQGWGTDTQYF. The genes are TRBV5-4 and TRBJ2-3; 8 nucleotides align to TRBD1. There are 16 residues in the CDR3. CDR1 is SGHNT, CDR2 YYREEE, per germline (reference sequence). V was clipped by 3 bases and J by 1 base; unmatched bases: 7.

In this sample, this clone turned up once. This chain uses TRBV27 with TRBJ2-5; D is possibly TRBD1 (6 bases). Germline values: CDR1 MNHEY, CDR2 SMNVEV (reference sequence). V was pared by 6 bases and J by 1 base, with 15 bases between. This CDR3 comprises 15 residues. The chain's CDR3 is CASRSEQGSQETQYF. The CDR3 bases are TGTGCCAGCAGAAGTGAACAGGGTAGCCAAGAGACCCAGTACTTC.

The V gene is TRBV18, the J gene TRBJ1-3; possible D gene TRBD1, 5 bases. The germline V gene encodes CDR1 KGHSH and CDR2 LQKENI. The CDR3 runs to 17 residues. The V end was cut by 1 base, the J end by 0 bases, with 13 bases between. CDR3 region: CASSPRGFIISGNTIYF. DNA for the CDR3: TGTGCCAGCTCACCACGGGGCTTTATAATCTCTGGAAACACCATATATTTT.

V is TRBV5-1 and J is TRBJ1-3; D is unclear. Deletions cut 2 bases from V and 0 bases from J, with 12 bases between. There are 16 residues in the CDR3. Germline values: CDR1 SGHRS, CDR2 YFSETQ. For the CDR3, the DNA is TGCGCCAGCAGCTTAGATCAGATTCTCTCTGGAAACACCATATATTTT. The encoded protein is CASSLDQILSGNTIYF. The variable domain in full, with the rest retrieved from reference TRBV5-1 and TRBJ1-3, is KAGVTQTPRYLIKTRGQQVTLSCSPISGHRSVSWYQQTPGQGLQFLFEYFSETQRNKGNFPGRFSGRQFSNSRSEMNVSTLELGDSALYLCASSLDQILSGNTIYFGEGSWLTVV.

The rearrangement uses TRBV28 and TRBJ1-1; 7 bases map to TRBD1. V gave up 2 bases and J gave up 0 bases; unmatched junction bases: 3. This CDR3 is 15 amino acids long. Germline V lookup: CDR1 MDHEN, CDR2 SYDVKM. The CDR3 here is CASSLRGTVNTEAFF. The CDR3 DNA reads as TGTGCCAGCAGTTTACGCGGGACAGTGAACACTGAAGCTTTCTTT.

The chain uses TRBV9 and TRBJ2-2; TRBD2 might be the D (6 bases). This CDR3 region has 16 residues. Between the trimmed V and J ends, which lost 0 bases and 7 bases, there was a span of 16 bases. Germline CDR1 SGDLS, CDR2 YYNGEE. Here the CDR3 DNA reads TGTGCCAGCAGCGTAGCTGGAGGGGATCTGGGCGGGGAGCTGTTTTTT. It encodes CASSVAGGDLGGELFF. Full variable domain (rest looked up from reference TRBV9 and TRBJ2-2): DSGVTQTPKHLITATGQRVTLRCSPRSGDLSVYWYQQSLDQGLQFLIQYYNGEERAKGNILERFSAQQFPDLHSELNLSSLELGDSALYFCASSVAGGDLGGELFFGEGSRLTVL.

This clone was seen only a few times. The chain combines TRBV19 with TRBJ1-3; the D is unclear. The length of the CDR3 is 14 residues. V was pared by 7 bases and J by 1 base, with 11 bases between. Germline CDR1 and CDR2: LNHDA and SQIVND (reference sequence). The CDR3 loop reads CASTEAYSGNTIYF. In DNA form, the CDR3 reads TGTGCCAGTACCGAGGCCTATTCTGGAAACACCATATATTTT.

The chain uses TRBV25-1 and TRBJ1-1; maybe TRBD1 (5 bases). Germline values: CDR1 MGHDK, CDR2 SYGVNS. Trimming pared 1 base from V and 8 bases from J, leaving 14 bases between. This CDR3 spans 14 amino acids. The CDR3 DNA is TGTGCCAGCAGTGAATGGGAGGGGATAGCGGAAGCTTTCTTT. This translates into CASSEWEGIAEAFF.

This clone occurred a few times. This rearrangement joins TRBV3-1 (or the pseudogene TRBV3-2) to TRBJ2-1; TRBD2 matches 7 bases. Unmatched junction bases numbered 5, after V lost 2 bases and J lost 4 bases. Germline V lookup: CDR1 LGHDT, CDR2 YNNKEL (reference sequence). The CDR3 spans 15 residues. The CDR3 loop is CASSQRLGGYNEQFF. The CDR3, as DNA: TGTGCCAGCAGCCAAAGGTTGGGAGGGTACAATGAGCAGTTCTTC.

The chain recombines TRBV28 with TRBJ1-2; D call uncertain. The germline CDR1 and CDR2 sequences are MDHEN and SYDVKM. The CDR3 has 15 amino acids. V shed 5 bases and J shed 4 bases, with 17 bases lying between them. This chain's CDR3 is CASSKRSRIGYGYTF. CDR3 DNA: TGTGCCAGCAGTAAAAGGAGTCGGATCGGCTATGGCTACACCTTC.

The gene calls are TRBV29-1 and TRBJ1-2, with D possibly TRBD1 on 5 matching bases. V lost 2 bases and J 5 bases, leaving 12 bases between the germline ends. The germline V gene encodes CDR1 SQVTM and CDR2 ANQGSEA. The CDR3 contains 13 residues. Here the CDR3 reads CSVEPRGVYGYTF. DNA for the CDR3: TGCAGCGTTGAACCTAGGGGTGTGTATGGCTACACCTTC.

The rearrangement joins TRBV30 to TRBJ1-3; D is unclear. The germline gives CDR1 GTSNPN, CDR2 SVGIG (reference sequence). This CDR3 contains 16 residues. The V gene lost 2 bases and the J gene lost 4 bases, with 18 bases spanning the gap. CDR3 sequence reads: CAWSLRTTHKGNTIYF. The CDR3 nucleotides are TGTGCCTGGAGTCTTCGAACTACCCATAAGGGAAACACCATATATTTT.

This clone has only one observation. V and J are TRBV6-5 and TRBJ1-6; D is perhaps TRBD1 (5 bases). The CDR3 consists of 12 residues. Looked up from germline, CDR1 is MNHEY and CDR2 is SVGAGI. Trimming shortened V by 5 bases and J by 7 bases, and 6 bases separated the two germline ends. The CDR3 sequence is CASSQGNSPLHF. CDR3 coding DNA: TGTGCCAGCAGTCAGGGAAATTCACCCCTCCACTTT.

This clone was counted between two and nine times. The V call is TRBV6-5, the J call TRBJ2-1; 8 nucleotides line up with TRBD2. Germline CDR1 is MNHEY and CDR2 is SVGAGI. There are 14 residues in the CDR3. J was trimmed by 8 bases and V by 8 bases; bases with no gene match: 11. CDR3 in DNA: TGTGCCAGCTTGGGGCGGGGGGTGACGGATGAGCAGTTCTTC. Encoded protein: CASLGRGVTDEQFF.

V and J are TRBV6-5 and TRBJ1-1; D may be TRBD1 (6 bases). The CDR3 has 11 amino acids. Germline CDR1 reads MNHEY; CDR2 reads SVGAGI. Trimming removed 9 bases at V and 10 bases at J, with 15 bases between. CDR3 nucleotides: TGTGCCAGTTGGACAGTCCGAGGAGCTTTCTTT. Translated: CASWTVRGAFF.

The J gene is TRBJ2-2, the V gene TRBV19; D remains unclear. Trimming shortened V by 5 bases and J by 3 bases, and 13 bases separated the two germline ends. The CDR3 extends over 15 amino acids. Germline CDR1 is LNHDA and CDR2 is SQIVND (reference sequence). The CDR3 DNA follows: TGTGCCAGTAGTGGGCGTAGGATTTACACCGGGGAGCTGTTTTTT. As protein: CASSGRRIYTGELFF.

The rearrangement links TRBV2 to TRBJ2-3; D not certain. Per the germline V gene, CDR1 is SNHLY and CDR2 is FYNNEI. With 0 bases removed from V and 4 bases from J, the gap between germline ends came to 14 bases. The CDR3 loop spans 16 amino acids. CDR3 region: CASSEAYSPPADTQYF. For the CDR3, the DNA is TGTGCCAGCAGTGAAGCCTACAGTCCCCCCGCAGATACGCAGTATTTT.

The genes are TRBV2 and TRBJ1-2; D is undetermined. Germline lookup yields CDR1 SNHLY and CDR2 FYNNEI. Trimming took 6 bases from V and 0 from J, leaving 11 bases between them. The CDR3 contains 14 residues. The CDR3 region has the DNA TGTGCCAGCAGCCTACGAGGAACTAACTATGGCTACACCTTC. This encodes CASSLRGTNYGYTF. Drawing the rest from reference TRBV2 and TRBJ1-2, the complete variable domain is EPEVTQTPSHQVTQMGQEVILRCVPISNHLYFYWYRQILGQKVEFLVSFYNNEISEKSEIFDDQFSVERPDGSNFTLKIRSTKLEDSAMYFCASSLRGTNYGYTFGSGTRLTVV.

The V gene is TRBV7-8, the J gene TRBJ2-5; 10 bases are shared with TRBD2. CDR3 length: 16 amino acids. V gave up 8 bases and J gave up 4 bases; unmatched junction bases: 13. Germline V lookup: CDR1 SGHVS, CDR2 FQNEAQ. CDR3 DNA sequence: TGTGCCAGCCGTTATAGGCCTAGCGGGAGCTCAGAGACCCAGTACTTC. Translating it yields CASRYRPSGSSETQYF. Combining the CDR3 with reference TRBV7-8 and TRBJ2-5 gives the whole variable domain GAGVSQSPRYKVAKRGQDVALRCDPISGHVSLFWYQQALGQGPEFLTYFQNEAQLDKSGLPSDRFFAERPEGSVSTLKIQRTQQEDSAVYLCASRYRPSGSSETQYFGPGTRLLVL.